Presented here are 5 T cell receptor beta chains from one specimen sequenced in a study of blood T cell repertoires in COVID-19. Using immunoSEQ multiplex PCR, the repertoire was profiled, and TCRdb retains in-frame clones only, with some absent. The repertoire holds about 140,000 clones, with under 80% as singletons. Sequenced sample: peripheral blood. The receptors derive from a man aged 80 or over with acute or convalescent COVID-19.

This sequence joins TRBV7-2 and TRBJ2-7, with 10 nucleotides matching TRBD1. Per germline, CDR1 SGHTA and CDR2 FQGNSA. V lost 2 bases to trimming and J lost 12 bases; unmatched junction nucleotides: 10. This CDR3 region has 14 residues. The chain's CDR3 is CASSLSYGTGETYF. The CDR3 coding sequence is TGTGCCAGCAGCTTATCGTACGGGACAGGGGAGACGTACTTC.

The rearrangement joins TRBV27 to TRBJ1-6; 9 bases map to TRBD1. The J segment lost 7 bases and the V segment lost 4 bases, leaving 8 bases of the junction unmatched. Germline CDR1 and CDR2: MNHEY and SMNVEV (reference sequence). The CDR3 is 16 residues long. As DNA, the CDR3 is TGTGCCAGCAGTTACCTCTCGACAGGGGGAAATTCACCCCTCCACTTT. It codes for CASSYLSTGGNSPLHF.

This chain links TRBV11-2 with TRBJ1-2; D is perhaps TRBD1 (5 bases). CDR1 is SGHAT and CDR2 is FQNNGV in the germline V gene. This CDR3 region has 13 residues. With 1 base removed from V and 4 bases from J, the gap between germline ends came to 7 bases. The DNA for the CDR3 is TGTGCCAGCAGCTTAGGACAGCCCTATGGCTACACCTTC. Residues: CASSLGQPYGYTF.

The gene calls are TRBV11-3 and TRBJ2-2, with D possibly matching TRBD1 (5 bases). This CDR3 region has 13 residues. Between the trimmed V and J ends, which lost 6 bases and 7 bases, there was a span of 12 bases. Germline values: CDR1 SGHNT, CDR2 YENEEA. The CDR3 DNA reads TGTGCCAGCAGTCCGATTAGGGGCGGGGAGCTGTTTTTT. Protein sequence: CASSPIRGGELFF.

The gene calls are TRBV7-2 and TRBJ1-2; possible D gene TRBD1, 6 bases. The CDR3 sequence is 14 residues long. Germline V CDR1 and CDR2: SGHTA, FQGNSA. Trimming left V 5 bases short and J 10 bases short, with 20 bases between. CDR3 sequence (DNA): TGTGCCAGCAGCCTAGGGGGGGGGAACCGCCCCTACACCTTC. Translated, it gives CASSLGGGNRPYTF.